This T cell receptor beta chain was obtained from a study of cytomegalovirus exposure and HLA in healthy donors. Across the study: An earlier analysis found around 120 million unique TCR beta sequences from 150 million to 200 million T cells.

For this clone: Its matching antigen is unknown.

Study outcomes and limitations: HLA alleles were associated with 18,000 or so TCR beta sequences in a later analysis at 0.05 false discovery rate.

V was shortened by 5 bases and J by 8 bases, with 22 bases between the two germline ends. This CDR3 is built from 16 residues. The V gene's germline CDR1 is SGHVS and CDR2 FNYEAQ. The PCR made use of 60 Vbeta and 13 Jbeta primers. Profiling relied on immunoSEQ multiplex PCR, and the TCRdb table lists in-frame clones only, not all of them. The data contain over 120,000 clones, over 70% of them singletons. This receptor was taken from a man aged 25 to 45 in good health and CMV-seronegative. The chain links TRBV7-6 to TRBJ2-1; tentatively, D is TRBD2 (6 bases). Input material: PBMCs. In DNA, the CDR3 is TGTGCCAGCAGCCCAAGGGCGGGGTCCCCCCGGGATGAGCAGTTCTTC. It yields the protein CASSPRAGSPRDEQFF.